This T cell receptor (beta chain) was identified in a study of shared clonotypes between healthy human individuals. In the study overall: For every donor, three CD4 naive, three CD4 memory, two CD8 naive and one CD8 memory plates were used.

This CDR3 has 11 amino acids. Germline V gives CDR1 SGHAT, CDR2 FQNNGV. Naive CD45RA+ and memory CD45RA-negative subsets were split from CD4+ cells. This clone was seen only a few times. How the authors handled the data: Without quality scores, immunoSEQ junctional reads could not be filtered like full-length reads. The table came from immunoSEQ multiplex PCR; TCRdb's copy has only in-frame clones and leaves some out. The V and J calls and clone size come from that table; D and trimming were worked out from the DNA. Among approximately 940,000 clones, approximately 80% were seen once, and the ten largest hold about 1.5%.

The sequenced sample was memory CD4+ T cells sorted from blood. The sample's subset: CD45RA-negative fraction. This receptor was obtained from a man between 18 and 35 years old in good health. The genes are TRBV11-2 and TRBJ2-5, with D uncertain. Gene TRBJ2-7 matches the end of the DNA better, so the J call may be wrong. CDR3 sequence reads: CASSPQNEQYF. The CDR3 coding sequence is TGTGCCAGCAGCCCCCAGAACGAGCAGTACTTC.